The 10 T cell receptor beta chains given below trace back to one sample, sequenced in a study of human T cells and chemical hapten exposure. A single record per CDR3 protein comes from TCRdb applying MiXCR to the RACE reads. The sample contains some 330,000 distinct CDR3 sequences, 4.5% to 7% of which appear only once. Sample time point: pre-sensitization, week 0. The treatment denotes: therapeutic diphenylcyclopropenone sensitization with weekly scalp DPC. Sample: whole blood, taken in connection with sensitization to the hapten diphenylcyclopropenone (DPC). These TCRs come from a young woman with alopecia areata. Some clones in this sample may be carry-over from other donors' samples.

The chain links TRBV27 to TRBJ2-7; D not resolved. V lost 2 bases and J lost 5, with 19 bases in between. This CDR3 has 16 residues. Germline V gene data show CDR1 as MNHEY and CDR2 as SMNVEV (reference sequence). The CDR3 here is CASSLVPGGPSHEQYF. CDR3 bases: TGTGCCAGCAGTTTAGTCCCGGGCGGACCATCCCACGAGCAGTACTTC.

V and J are TRBV3-1 and TRBJ1-2, with D possibly being TRBD1 (6 bases). This CDR3 is 16 amino acids long. The V end lost 1 base, the J end lost 7 bases, and 19 bases lay between the germline ends. Germline CDR1 is LGHDT and CDR2 is YNNKEL (reference sequence). CDR3 region: CASSQVGPQGLRGYTF. As DNA, the CDR3 is TGTGCCAGCAGCCAAGTCGGTCCGCAGGGGCTTCGTGGCTACACCTTC.

This clonotype was detected only a few times. The V and J genes are TRBV20-1 and TRBJ2-3; possible D gene TRBD2, 7 bases. Germline CDR1 reads DFQATT; CDR2 reads SNEGSKA (reference sequence). The CDR3 covers 15 residues. V shed 0 bases and J shed 2 bases, with 12 bases lying between them. The CDR3 DNA is TGCAGTGCTAGAGATCGCGGGGGCCTCACAGATACGCAGTATTTT. This sequence encodes CSARDRGGLTDTQYF.

This clonotype has just a few counts. The genes are TRBV7-6 and TRBJ1-2; 8 positions agree with TRBD1. The CDR3 spans 14 residues. V trimming: 5 bases; J trimming: 8 bases; junction bases outside the gene matches: 10. Germline V lookup: CDR1 SGHVS, CDR2 FNYEAQ. The CDR3 DNA is TGTGCCAGCAGCCACGCAGGGGGCGCGGCCGGCTACACCTTC. This sequence encodes CASSHAGGAAGYTF.

The rearrangement uses TRBV6-4 and TRBJ2-3, with D tentatively TRBD1 (6 bases). Germline V gene lookup returns CDR1 MRHNA and CDR2 SNTAGT. The germline V and J ends were trimmed by 3 bases and 4 bases, with 8 bases remaining between them. The CDR3 has 13 amino acids. The CDR3 coding sequence is TGTGCCAGCAGTGATGAGGGGGCAGATACGCAGTATTTT. Its translation is CASSDEGADTQYF.

This clonotype was found a few times. The chain employs TRBV6-6 and TRBJ1-1; 10 bases match TRBD1. This CDR3 has 17 residues. J was trimmed by 6 bases and V by 6 bases; bases with no gene match: 16. Germline CDR1 reads MNHNY; CDR2 reads SVGAGI (reference sequence). Written as DNA, the CDR3 is TGTGCCAGCAGCCCCTTCCCGGGACAGGGGTTGGTCGCTGAAGCTTTCTTT. Protein sequence: CASSPFPGQGLVAEAFF.

The sample holds many counts of this clonotype. This chain uses TRBV29-1 with TRBJ1-1, with D possibly being TRBD1 (6 bases). The CDR3 loop spans 12 amino acids. Germline V gives CDR1 SQVTM, CDR2 ANQGSEA. The V end was cut by 5 bases, the J end by 1 base, with 8 bases between. CDR3 bases: TGCAGCGTTCGGACAGAGAACACTGAAGCTTTCTTT. This encodes CSVRTENTEAFF. Filled out from reference TRBV29-1 and TRBJ1-1, the complete variable domain reads SAVISQKPSRDICQRGTSLTIQCQVDSQVTMMFWYRQQPGQSLTLIATANQGSEATYESGFVIDKFPISRPNLTFSTLTVSNMSPEDSSIYLCSVRTENTEAFFGQGTRLTVV.

The table lists this clonotype with a few counts. This chain uses TRBV27 with TRBJ2-7, with D tentatively TRBD2 (5 bases). The germline V and J ends were trimmed by 0 bases and 0 bases, with 12 bases remaining between them. This CDR3 spans 16 amino acids. Germline assignment: CDR1 MNHEY and CDR2 SMNVEV (reference sequence). CDR3: CASSLSAGVVSYEQYF. The CDR3 DNA reads TGTGCCAGCAGTTTATCTGCGGGCGTAGTCTCCTACGAGCAGTACTTC.

In this sample, this clonotype turned up a few times. The chain carries TRBV2 and TRBJ1-2; D is uncertain. CDR3 length equals 16 residues. Germline V lookup: CDR1 SNHLY, CDR2 FYNNEI. The V gene lost 6 bases and the J gene lost 4 bases, with 21 bases spanning the gap. The DNA of the CDR3 is TGTGCCAGCAGCCCCGTTTCTGGGATCTCCGTCTATGGCTACACCTTC. This sequence encodes CASSPVSGISVYGYTF.

This clonotype was detected a few times. The chain carries TRBV6-5 and TRBJ2-7; 8 positions agree with TRBD1. The germline V gene encodes CDR1 MNHEY and CDR2 SVGAGI. The CDR3 is 13 residues long. The V gene end was trimmed by 6 bases and the J gene end by 5 bases; junction bases not matched to a gene: 6. The DNA of the CDR3 is TGTGCCAGCAGGCACTCGGACAGGGACGAGCAGTACTTC. It is translated as CASRHSDRDEQYF.